This entry lists 13 T cell receptor beta chains sequenced from one sample in a study of shared clonotypes between healthy human individuals. TCRdb's copy holds only in-frame clones and misses some; the assay was immunoSEQ multiplex PCR. The sample holds about 610,000 clones; around 96% are singletons and the top ten take 0.11%. Naive CD8 cells were CD45RO-negative, positively selected for CCR7, excluding terminally differentiated effector memory CD45RA+ cells. Material: naive CD8+ T cells sorted from blood. The receptors here all came from a woman aged 25 to 39 in good health.

The rearrangement links TRBV9 to TRBJ2-5; D remains ambiguous. The germline V and J ends were trimmed by 6 bases and 5 bases, with 20 bases remaining between them. Germline assignment: CDR1 SGDLS and CDR2 YYNGEE. The CDR3 loop spans 15 amino acids. CDR3 amino acids: CASTRLGSPQETQYF. CDR3 DNA sequence: TGTGCCAGCACTCGGCTGGGGTCCCCACAGGAGACCCAGTACTTC.

This clone was found once. The chain uses TRBV5-8 and TRBJ2-7; D may be TRBD1 (5 bases). CDR1 is SGHTS and CDR2 is YDEGEE in the germline V gene. The V gene lost 0 bases and the J gene lost 1 base, with 11 bases spanning the gap. The CDR3 has 15 amino acids. CDR3: CASSLGSYRSYEQYF. The CDR3 nucleotides read TGTGCCAGCAGCTTGGGCTCGTACAGGTCCTACGAGCAGTACTTC.

This chain joins TRBV7-3 and TRBJ2-7; 7 bases are a match to TRBD1. The J segment lost 5 bases and the V segment lost 1 base, leaving 2 bases of the junction unmatched. The CDR3 is 13 amino acids. Germline V lookup: CDR1 SGHTA, CDR2 FQGTGA. CDR3 sequence reads: CASSLSGTDEQYF. The CDR3 nucleotides read TGTGCCAGCAGCTTAAGTGGGACAGACGAGCAGTACTTC.

The rearrangement joins TRBV7-8 to TRBJ2-7, with 13 bases lining up with TRBD2. J lost 2 bases, V lost 5 bases, and 15 bases had no gene match. CDR3 length: 19 amino acids. Germline assignment: CDR1 SGHVS and CDR2 FQNEAQ. The CDR3 protein is CASSTGTARTSGSTYEQYF. CDR3 sequence (DNA): TGTGCCAGCAGCACAGGGACAGCTCGGACTAGCGGGAGTACCTACGAGCAGTACTTC.

The genes are TRBV15 and TRBJ1-1; weak D call: TRBD1 (5 bases). V was pared by 1 base and J by 4 bases, with 7 bases between. Germline V CDR1 and CDR2: LNHNV, YYDKDF (reference sequence). This CDR3 is 13 amino acids long. This CDR3 is CATSRGQSTEAFF. CDR3 DNA: TGTGCCACCAGCAGAGGACAGTCCACTGAAGCTTTCTTT.

The CDR3 DNA sequence: TGCGCCAGCAGCCCCCCGACTAGTTGGGAGCAGTTCTTC. Translated: CASSPPTSWEQFF. The V and J genes are TRBV5-1 and TRBJ2-1; D may be TRBD2 (6 bases). From germline, CDR1 is SGHRS and CDR2 YFSETQ. With 4 bases removed from V and 10 bases from J, the gap between germline ends came to 15 bases. The CDR3 is 13 amino acids.

This chain connects TRBV7-9 to TRBJ2-5; D possibly corresponds to TRBD2 (6 bases). The germline V and J ends were trimmed by 4 bases and 14 bases, with 26 bases remaining between them. In germline, CDR1 is SEHNR, CDR2 FQNEAQ (reference sequence). The CDR3 extends over 15 amino acids. CDR3 nucleotides: TGTGCCAGCAGCTCCCTTAGCCGGGATTCGAGGGAGGCTTACTTC. Protein: CASSSLSRDSREAYF.

The chain is built from TRBV5-6 and TRBJ2-7, with D perhaps TRBD2 (5 bases). V shed 2 bases and J shed 2 bases, with 11 bases lying between them. The CDR3 runs to 14 residues. Germline loops: CDR1 SGHDT, CDR2 YYEEEE. The CDR3 DNA reads TGTGCCAGCAGCTTCGGCAGCGGAGCCTACGAGCAGTACTTC. This sequence encodes CASSFGSGAYEQYF.

The gene calls are TRBV2 and TRBJ1-2, with D hard to call. V was pared by 1 base and J by 0 bases, with 12 bases between. This CDR3 comprises 16 residues. Germline V gene sequence: CDR1 SNHLY, CDR2 FYNNEI. CDR3 DNA: TGTGCCAGCAGTGAAGGAGAACCCTACTCTAACTATGGCTACACCTTC. It yields the protein CASSEGEPYSNYGYTF.

The chain combines TRBV5-6 with TRBJ1-3; a weak D match, TRBD1 (6 bases). Deletions cut 4 bases from V and 2 bases from J, with 16 bases between. The length of the CDR3 is 16 residues. Germline CDR1 and CDR2: SGHDT and YYEEEE. This CDR3 reads CASSTSWGATGNTIYF. CDR3 DNA: TGTGCCAGCAGCACGTCCTGGGGGGCTACTGGAAACACCATATATTTT. Full variable domain (missing parts from reference TRBV5-6 and TRBJ1-3): DAGVTQSPTHLIKTRGQQVTLRCSPKSGHDTVSWYQQALGQGPQFIFQYYEEEERQRGNFPDRFSGHQFPNYSSELNVNALLLGDSALYLCASSTSWGATGNTIYFGEGSWLTVV.

V usage is TRBV7-8 and J usage is TRBJ2-1; 7 bases match TRBD2. The ends lost 8 bases at V and 8 bases at J; junction bases unmatched: 24. The CDR3 length is 18 residues. Germline V gene sequence: CDR1 SGHVS, CDR2 FQNEAQ. The CDR3 here is CASASEESGGIPSYEQFF. For the CDR3, the DNA is TGTGCCAGCGCTTCAGAAGAGTCGGGAGGCATCCCGAGTTATGAGCAGTTCTTC.

This clone was seen once. The rearrangement joins TRBV5-1 to TRBJ2-3; possibly TRBD2 for D (6 bases). Trimming took 1 base from V and 2 from J, leaving 14 bases between them. CDR1 and CDR2 (germline): SGHRS, YFSETQ. This CDR3 is 16 amino acids long. CDR3 in DNA: TGCGCCAGCAGCTTGAGAGCGGCGGGGTCCACAGATACGCAGTATTTT. It is translated as CASSLRAAGSTDTQYF. Based on the CDR3 plus reference TRBV5-1 and TRBJ2-3, the full variable domain is KAGVTQTPRYLIKTRGQQVTLSCSPISGHRSVSWYQQTPGQGLQFLFEYFSETQRNKGNFPGRFSGRQFSNSRSEMNVSTLELGDSALYLCASSLRAAGSTDTQYFGPGTRLTVL.

This chain joins TRBV6-1 and TRBJ1-5, with 7 nucleotides matching TRBD1. Germline CDR1 MNHNS, CDR2 SASEGT. The CDR3 extends over 17 amino acids. Germline trimming cut 3 bases from V and 4 bases from J; bases unmatched to any gene: 12. As DNA, the CDR3 is TGTGCCAGCAGTGACCCCAGGGGAGGGGGCGGGAATCAGCCCCAGCATTTT. Amino acids: CASSDPRGGGGNQPQHF.